This T cell receptor (beta chain) was profiled in a study of glioma-infiltrating T cells after dendritic cell vaccination. About the research overall: Three intradermal dendritic cell vaccine injections were given every two weeks. Findings and caveats of the study: Patients with more pretreatment TILs had longer time to progression and survival.

This clone has just a few counts. Its specificity is not known. Primers: 60 V beta forward and 13 J beta reverse. The table came from immunoSEQ multiplex PCR; TCRdb's copy has only in-frame clones and leaves some out. Among some 99,000 clones listed, 65% to 85% were seen once. The time point: after dendritic cell vaccination, including at tumor progression/relapse. Before vaccination, two weeks after the third vaccination, and at progression, PBMC were collected. Germline V lookup: CDR1 ENHRY, CDR2 SYGVKD. Germline trimming cut 6 bases from V and 4 bases from J; bases unmatched to any gene: 0. The CDR3 is made up of 12 amino acids.

The source of this sequence is a human donor with glioblastoma. Here the sequenced sample was blood, taken after dendritic cell vaccination. The chain combines TRBV10-3 with TRBJ1-3, with 7 bases fitting TRBD1. The CDR3 here is CAIRQGGNTIYF. CDR3 nucleotides: TGTGCCATCAGACAGGGGGGAAACACCATATATTTT.